This T cell receptor beta chain was captured in a study of blood T cell repertoires in COVID-19. Background on the study: Sites across the United States, Italy and Spain contributed samples from acute and convalescent COVID-19. T cells, B-cell-depleted T cells, or PBMCs supplied cDNA or gDNA.

In the authors' workflow: Nucleated cell counts were estimated from reference gene primer amplification. Libraries were prepared by immunoSEQ multiplex PCR; TCRdb keeps only in-frame clonotypes and omits some of them. Clonal size and the V and J genes are those of that table, whereas D and trimming came from the DNA. This sample has hundreds of thousands of clones, with 86% found just once. CDR3 length equals 12 residues. Trimming at V came to 5 bases and at J to 5 bases, leaving 0 bases not matched to a gene. CDR1 and CDR2 (germline): SEHNR, FQNEAQ (reference sequence). The receptor was derived from a woman in her 50s with acute or convalescent COVID-19. The chain joins TRBV7-9 to TRBJ2-7; 10 bases line up with TRBD1. Sequencing used peripheral blood. The CDR3 sequence: CASSGQGDEQYF. CDR3 bases: TGTGCCAGCAGCGGACAGGGGGACGAGCAGTACTTC.